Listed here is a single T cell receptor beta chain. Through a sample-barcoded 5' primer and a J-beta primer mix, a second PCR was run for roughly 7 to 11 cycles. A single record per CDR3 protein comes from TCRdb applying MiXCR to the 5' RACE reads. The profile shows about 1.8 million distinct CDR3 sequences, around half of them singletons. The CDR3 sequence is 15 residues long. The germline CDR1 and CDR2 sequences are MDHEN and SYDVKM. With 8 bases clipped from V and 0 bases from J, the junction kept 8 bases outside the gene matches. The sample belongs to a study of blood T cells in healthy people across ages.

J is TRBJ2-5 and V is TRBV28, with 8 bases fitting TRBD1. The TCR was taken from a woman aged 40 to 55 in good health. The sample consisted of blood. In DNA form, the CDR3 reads TGTGCCAGCTGGACAGGGATCGAGTACCAAGAGACCCAGTACTTC. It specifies CASWTGIEYQETQYF.